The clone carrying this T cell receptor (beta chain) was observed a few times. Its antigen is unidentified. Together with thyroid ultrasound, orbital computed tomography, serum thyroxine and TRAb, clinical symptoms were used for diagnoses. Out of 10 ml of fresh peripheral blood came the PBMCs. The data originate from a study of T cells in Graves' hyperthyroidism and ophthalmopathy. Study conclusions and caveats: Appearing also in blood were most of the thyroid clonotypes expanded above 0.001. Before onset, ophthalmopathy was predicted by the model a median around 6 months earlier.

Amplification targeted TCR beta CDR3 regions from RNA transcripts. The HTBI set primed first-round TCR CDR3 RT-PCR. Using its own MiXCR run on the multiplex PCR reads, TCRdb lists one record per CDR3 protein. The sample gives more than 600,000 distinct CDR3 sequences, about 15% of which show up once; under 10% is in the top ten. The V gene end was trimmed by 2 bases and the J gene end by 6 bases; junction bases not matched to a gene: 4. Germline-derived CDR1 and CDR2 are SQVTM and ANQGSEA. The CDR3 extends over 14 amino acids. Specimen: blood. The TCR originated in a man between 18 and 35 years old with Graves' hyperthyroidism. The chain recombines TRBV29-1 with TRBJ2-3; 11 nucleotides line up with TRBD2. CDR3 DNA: TGCAGCGTTGAAAAGGCTAGCGGGGGGGATACGCAGTATTTT. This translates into CSVEKASGGDTQYF.